This T cell receptor beta chain was recorded in a study of PD-1 blockade in classical Hodgkin lymphoma. Study outcomes and limitations: Patients starting nivolumab under 1 year after ASCT were excluded. Baseline TCR diversity was reportedly lower in newly diagnosed patients than in healthy donors. It was reported as lower still in relapsed/refractory patients. By cycle point C4D1, TCR diversity had risen significantly in CD4+ cells (but not CD8+ cells). What drove the repertoire differences, possibly disease activity or prior therapy, has not been defined.

The assay was immunoSEQ multiplex PCR, and TCRdb's table has in-frame clones only and misses some. The sample has some 100,000 clones, around 89% seen once. Autologous stem cell transplantation was followed by relapse in every patient, and brentuximab vedotin exposure varied. CDR1 is MNHNY, CDR2 SVGAGI, per germline (reference sequence). This CDR3 comprises 13 residues. V gave up 8 bases and J gave up 0 bases, with 11 bases separating them. Worth noting for this clone: The antigen is undetermined.

The sequenced sample was peripheral blood mononuclear cells (PBMCs), obtained before the second cycle of nivolumab. This rearrangement joins TRBV6-6 to TRBJ2-7; unclear D gene. This TCR derives from a human donor with classical Hodgkin lymphoma. CDR3 amino acids: CASYNGNSYEQYF. In DNA, the CDR3 is TGTGCCAGCTACAACGGCAACTCCTACGAGCAGTACTTC.